The 11 T cell receptor beta chains presented below share a single source sample, sequenced in a study of cytomegalovirus exposure and HLA in healthy donors. PCR was performed using 60 Vbeta and 13 Jbeta primers. Data came from immunoSEQ multiplex PCR; TCRdb stores just in-frame clones and leaves some out. The sample consists of fewer than 250,000 clones, 70% to 75% of them appearing once. Sequencing input: PBMCs. The receptors shown here come from a woman aged 25 to 39 in good health and CMV-seropositive.

The chain couples TRBV11-2 to TRBJ1-3; D perhaps matches TRBD1 (5 bases). CDR1 SGHAT and CDR2 FQNNGV come from the germline V gene. This CDR3 has 13 residues. Trimming left V 5 bases short and J 11 bases short, with 16 bases between. For the CDR3, the DNA is TGTGCCAGCAGCCGTAACCCCCCACAGGCCATATATTTT. As protein: CASSRNPPQAIYF.

This clone has just one count. This chain uses TRBV6-5 with TRBJ2-7; TRBD2 is a possible D gene (7 bases). This CDR3 contains 14 residues. Trimming removed 10 bases from V and 7 bases from J, with 23 bases in between. CDR1 is MNHEY and CDR2 is SVGAGI in the germline V gene. The CDR3 nucleotides read TGTGCCACCGTAAACCGTGGGGGGGCGCGAGAGCAGTACTTC. Translating it yields CATVNRGGAREQYF.

J is TRBJ2-2 and V is TRBV11-1; possible D gene TRBD1, 6 bases. Per the germline V gene, CDR1 is SGHAT and CDR2 is FQDESV (reference sequence). Trimming removed 1 base from V and 0 bases from J, with 6 bases in between. The CDR3 sequence is 15 residues long. In DNA form, the CDR3 reads TGTGCCAGCAGCTTAGGGACAGCGAACACCGGGGAGCTGTTTTTT. Translating it yields CASSLGTANTGELFF.

This clone was seen a few times. The rearrangement uses TRBV2 and TRBJ1-3; 7 bases line up with TRBD1. Germline-derived CDR1 and CDR2 are SNHLY and FYNNEI. The CDR3 sequence is 14 residues long. Trimming cost V 7 bases and J 2 bases; bases outside gene matches: 5. CDR3: CASMLQGPGNTIYF. The CDR3 bases are TGTGCCAGCATGCTACAGGGGCCTGGAAACACCATATATTTT.

With regard to this clone: The junction differs from germline at one of its ends, possibly a read error. CDR3: CASSGTSGTGEQCF. Here the CDR3 DNA reads TGCGCCAGCAGTGGGACTAGCGGGACTGGAGAGCAGTGCTTC. The chain employs TRBV10-2 and TRBJ2-7; 12 positions match TRBD2. Per germline, CDR1 WSHSY and CDR2 SAAADI. The CDR3 has 14 amino acids.

The chain recombines TRBV18 with TRBJ1-3; 8 bases are a match to TRBD1. CDR1 is KGHSH and CDR2 is LQKENI in the germline V gene. V shed 4 bases, J shed 4 bases, and the junction held 6 bases outside the gene matches. The CDR3 runs to 15 residues. The CDR3 nucleotides are TGTGCCAGCTCACTAGGACAGGGCAGGGGAAACACCATATATTTT. It encodes CASSLGQGRGNTIYF.

This chain connects TRBV7-8 to TRBJ2-1, with 10 nucleotides matching TRBD2. Germline loops: CDR1 SGHVS, CDR2 FQNEAQ. After removal of 6 bases from V and 5 bases from J, the junction contained 1 base not matched to a gene. This CDR3 contains 13 residues. The CDR3 here is CASSLAGDNEQFF. CDR3 nucleotides: TGTGCCAGCAGTCTAGCGGGAGACAATGAGCAGTTCTTC.

This clone was counted a few times. The CDR3 sequence: CASSLEGTTLYEQYF. The DNA of the CDR3 is TGCGCCAGCAGCTTGGAGGGGACTACGCTCTACGAGCAGTACTTC. The rearrangement links TRBV5-1 to TRBJ2-7, with 7 positions matching TRBD2. The CDR3 contains 15 residues. The J segment lost 3 bases and the V segment lost 0 bases, leaving 6 bases of the junction unmatched. Germline V lookup: CDR1 SGHRS, CDR2 YFSETQ.

This chain connects TRBV29-1 to TRBJ2-7, with D tentatively TRBD2 (5 bases). V was clipped by 0 bases and J by 1 base, with 10 bases between them. Germline V gives CDR1 SQVTM, CDR2 ANQGSEA. The CDR3 totals 14 residues. CDR3 in DNA: TGCAGCGTTGAAGATCGAGGGCGATCCTACGAGCAGTACTTC. This translates into CSVEDRGRSYEQYF.

The rearrangement uses TRBV13 and TRBJ2-2, with 11 bases matching TRBD2. Trimming took 8 bases from V and 6 from J; bases not matched to a gene: 2. Germline values: CDR1 PRHDT, CDR2 FYEKMQ (reference sequence). The CDR3 sequence is 13 residues long. CDR3 in DNA: TGTGCCAGCCAACTAGCGGGAGCCGGGGAGCTGTTTTTT. Its protein product is CASQLAGAGELFF. The entire variable domain, with the rest obtained from reference TRBV13 and TRBJ2-2, is as follows: AAGVIQSPRHLIKEKRETATLKCYPIPRHDTVYWYQQGPGQDPQFLISFYEKMQSDKGSIPDRFSAQQFSDYHSELNMSSLELGDSALYFCASQLAGAGELFFGEGSRLTVL.

This clone has a handful of counts. The chain carries TRBV6-6 and TRBJ1-5; D not resolved. The germline V gene encodes CDR1 MNHNY and CDR2 SVGAGI (reference sequence). Trimming removed 6 bases at V and 5 bases at J, with 14 bases between. The length of the CDR3 is 14 residues. The CDR3 is CASRHPRIDQPQHF. Written as DNA, the CDR3 is TGTGCCAGCAGACATCCGAGGATCGATCAGCCCCAGCATTTT.